The 10 T cell receptor beta chains below all came from one sample that was sequenced in a study of human T cells and chemical hapten exposure. TCRdb used MiXCR to reprocess the RACE reads, holding one entry per CDR3 protein. The sample shows roughly 120,000 distinct CDR3 sequences, about 13% of them seen only once. Time point defined: patch test 1, 2 weeks after DPC sensitization. Treatment in this sample: therapeutic diphenylcyclopropenone sensitization with weekly scalp DPC. The source material was whole blood, sampled in connection with sensitization to the hapten diphenylcyclopropenone (DPC). All receptors derive from a man younger than 35 with alopecia areata. Some clones in this sample may be carry-over from other donors' samples.

This clonotype turned up a few times. This chain uses TRBV27 with TRBJ2-3; 7 bases agree with TRBD2. CDR1 is MNHEY and CDR2 is SMNVEV in the germline V gene (reference sequence). The CDR3 consists of 16 residues. J was trimmed by 4 bases and V by 5 bases; bases with no gene match: 12. CDR3 nucleotide sequence: TGTGCCAGCAGTCCTATAGCGGGTATAAGGGCAGATACGCAGTATTTT. Its protein product is CASSPIAGIRADTQYF.

There are a few counts of this clonotype. The chain couples TRBV4-3 to TRBJ1-1, with D hard to call. From germline, CDR1 is LGHNA and CDR2 YSLEER. The CDR3 contains 13 residues. Trimming left V 3 bases short and J 2 bases short, with 7 bases between. The CDR3 DNA is TGCGCCAGCAGCCATCGGGAAAACACTGAAGCTTTCTTT. Its protein is CASSHRENTEAFF.

This clonotype was observed at least ten times. The J gene is TRBJ1-1, the V gene TRBV4-1; D remains ambiguous. The CDR3 has 14 residues. V was pared by 5 bases and J by 3 bases, with 13 bases between. Germline CDR1 and CDR2: MGHRA and YSYEKL. CDR3 residues: CASSTGLVDTEAFF. CDR3 DNA sequence: TGCGCCAGCAGCACCGGACTGGTGGACACTGAAGCTTTCTTT.

This clonotype was picked up many times. The V and J genes are TRBV9 and TRBJ2-7; no definite D call. The germline CDR1 and CDR2 sequences are SGDLS and YYNGEE. Trimming removed 3 bases from V and 4 bases from J, with 11 bases in between. CDR3 length equals 13 residues. CDR3 amino acids: CASSGARSYEQYF. Here the CDR3 DNA reads TGTGCCAGCAGCGGGGCTAGGTCTTACGAGCAGTACTTC.

The rearrangement links TRBV6-6 to TRBJ2-7; a possible D gene is TRBD2 (5 bases). The CDR3 has 14 residues. V was cut by 0 bases and J by 4 bases, with 10 bases left in between. Looked up from germline, CDR1 is MNHNY and CDR2 is SVGAGI (reference sequence). This CDR3 is CASSYSGAAYEQYV. CDR3 in DNA: TGTGCCAGCAGTTACTCGGGAGCCGCATACGAGCAGTACGTC.

This clonotype was counted a few times. The V gene is TRBV6-5, the J gene TRBJ2-5; D may match TRBD1 or TRBD2 (5 bases each). Trimming removed 5 bases at V and 4 bases at J, with 14 bases between. The germline CDR1 and CDR2 sequences are MNHEY and SVGAGI. The CDR3 is made up of 14 amino acids. The CDR3 region is CASSLVGVGETQYF. In nucleotides, the CDR3 is TGTGCCAGCAGTCTAGTGGGGGTAGGAGAGACCCAGTACTTC.

About this clonotype itself: This sequence may be a read error, since a much larger clone differs from it by one base. This chain joins TRBV28 and TRBJ1-3; tentatively, D is TRBD1 (5 bases). Per germline, CDR1 MDHEN and CDR2 SYDVKM. This CDR3 has 13 residues. CDR3 region: CVSSGDGGNTIYF. The CDR3 DNA follows: TGTGTCAGCAGCGGGGACGGCGGAAACACCATATATTTT.

The genes are TRBV5-6 and TRBJ1-5, with unresolved D. The CDR3 covers 15 residues. V lost 2 bases to trimming and J lost 3 bases, with 12 bases between them. The germline gives CDR1 SGHDT, CDR2 YYEEEE. DNA of the CDR3: TGTGCCAGCAGCTTTGGCAGCTCTTCCAATCAGCCCCAGCATTTT. Its protein product is CASSFGSSSNQPQHF. The full variable domain, its missing parts supplied by reference TRBV5-6 and TRBJ1-5, is DAGVTQSPTHLIKTRGQQVTLRCSPKSGHDTVSWYQQALGQGPQFIFQYYEEEERQRGNFPDRFSGHQFPNYSSELNVNALLLGDSALYLCASSFGSSSNQPQHFGDGTRLSIL.

The chain has TRBV4-3 and TRBJ1-6, with 11 positions matching TRBD1. Trimming took 1 base from V and 6 from J; bases not matched to a gene: 5. There are 17 residues in the CDR3. CDR1 and CDR2 (germline): LGHNA, YSLEER. CDR3: CASSQGTGGFVNSPLHF. The CDR3 DNA is TGCGCCAGCAGCCAAGGGACAGGGGGCTTTGTTAATTCACCCCTCCACTTT.

The sample holds a few counts of this clonotype. This chain connects TRBV4-3 to TRBJ2-7, with TRBD1 identical over 12 bases. V trimming: 0 bases; J trimming: 5 bases; junction bases outside the gene matches: 5. CDR1 is LGHNA and CDR2 is YSLEER in the germline V gene. CDR3 length: 16 residues. CDR3 protein: CASSQDYGTGGDEQYF. CDR3 coding DNA: TGCGCCAGCAGCCAAGATTACGGGACAGGGGGCGACGAGCAGTACTTC.